Listed below are T cell receptor beta chains from one sample, sequenced in a study of T-cell memory formation after mild COVID-19. MiXCR, run by TCRdb on the 5' RACE reads, gives a single entry per CDR3 protein. The sample holds 400,000 to 500,000 distinct CDR3 sequences; 20% are singletons and the top ten take 7.5% to 9.5%. Sequenced: PBMCs or a T cell subset sorted from them (not recorded which). Source of these receptors: an adult woman who had mild COVID-19 (a few samples of this study predate the infection). Cell type and time point are not known. The CDR3 runs from the conserved cysteine through the conserved F or W. A D gene is named only where the DNA matches it firmly. A clone size is listed for some rows: how often the clone was seen (once, few, many), or a class if it is expanded.

d_gene	v_gene	j_gene	abundance	CDR3nt	CDR3aa
NA	TRBV7-2	TRBJ2-1	few	TGTGCCAGCAGCTTAAAAGCGGAGCTAATTTACAATGAGCAGTTCTTC	CASSLKAELIYNEQFF
TRBD1	TRBV20-1	TRBJ1-2	many	TGCAGTGCTAGTCCGCCTTTTGACAGGGGACATGGCTACACCTTC	CSASPPFDRGHGYTF
NA	TRBV14	TRBJ2-7	once	TGTGCCAGCAGCTTCACAGGGTCCCCCCGCGAGCAGTACTTC	CASSFTGSPREQYF
TRBD2	TRBV19	TRBJ2-1	NA	TGTGCCAGTAGTCCACACGGGCTAGCGGGCCTCTTGCGGAATGAGCAGTTCTTC	CASSPHGLAGLLRNEQFF
TRBD1	TRBV2	TRBJ1-6	few	TGTGCCAGCATCCCGGGACAGGCCAATTCACCCCTCCACTTT	CASIPGQANSPLHF
NA	TRBV9	TRBJ2-7	NA	TGTGCCAGCAGCGTGTCCGGGTCCAGAGGGGACGAGCAGTACTTC	CASSVSGSRGDEQYF
NA	TRBV7-2	TRBJ1-5	NA	TGTGCCAGCAGCTTAGCTCAGGGCTTTCAGCCCCAGCATTTT	CASSLAQGFQPQHF
TRBD1	TRBV7-9	TRBJ2-3	few	TGTGCCAGCAGCTCAACAGGGGGCTTCGCAGATACGCAGTATTTT	CASSSTGGFADTQYF
TRBD1	TRBV7-9	TRBJ2-1	few	TGTGCCAGCAGTCCCAGGACAGGGGGACTGGACAATGAGCAGTTCTTC	CASSPRTGGLDNEQFF
NA	TRBV15	TRBJ2-7	NA	TGTGCCACCAGCAGAGGACGGAAGGGTCCCTACGAGCAGTACTTC	CATSRGRKGPYEQYF
TRBD1	TRBV5-1	TRBJ1-6	NA	TGCGCCAGCAGCCTTGAACCGGGACAGAAGAATTCACCCCTCCACTTT	CASSLEPGQKNSPLHF
TRBD2	TRBV4-3	TRBJ2-1	few	TGCGCCAGCAGCCAAGTCCTAGCGGGCTTTGGTGGCAATGAGCAGTTCTTC	CASSQVLAGFGGNEQFF
TRBD2	TRBV5-4	TRBJ2-1	NA	TGTGCCAGCACCCTTGGTCTGGGTAGCGGGAGTTTCGATGAGCAGTTCTTC	CASTLGLGSGSFDEQFF
TRBD1	TRBV24-1	TRBJ2-3	NA	TGTGCCACCAGTGACCCGACAGGGGGCACAGATACGCAGTATTTT	CATSDPTGGTDTQYF
NA	TRBV7-9	TRBJ1-3	NA	TGTGCCAGCAGCCCTCCGGGCGGGCATACGGGAAACACCATATATTTT	CASSPPGGHTGNTIYF
TRBD2	TRBV5-6	TRBJ2-2	NA	TGTGCCAGCAGCTTAGTACTAGCGGGACTCACCGGGGAGCTGTTTTTT	CASSLVLAGLTGELFF
NA	TRBV9	TRBJ1-5	few	TGTGCCAGCAGCGTAGGGGGGGGCACTCAGCCCCAGCATTTT	CASSVGGGTQPQHF
TRBD2	TRBV7-9	TRBJ2-5	few	TGTGCCAGCAGCTTAAGGGGACTAGCGGGGCAAGAGACCCAGTACTTC	CASSLRGLAGQETQYF
TRBD2	TRBV12-3/TRBV12-4	TRBJ2-1	NA	TGTGCCAGCAGTTTAGAACCTTATAGCGGGAGGGCCCGCTCCTACAATGAGCAGTTCTTC	CASSLEPYSGRARSYNEQFF
TRBD1	TRBV11-2	TRBJ2-2	NA	TGTGCCAGCAGAAAGGGGACAGGTCATGGCTACACCGGGGAGCTGTTTTTT	CASRKGTGHGYTGELFF
TRBD2	TRBV20-1	TRBJ2-7	NA	TGCAGTGCCGCCCCACGCGGGCTAGCGGGGGGGCGTAGGCAGTACTTC	CSAAPRGLAGGRRQYF
NA	TRBV20-1	TRBJ2-3	NA	TGCAGTGCTAGAGATCCCAGCACAGATACGCAGTATTTT	CSARDPSTDTQYF
NA	TRBV5-1	TRBJ1-4	NA	TGCGCCAGCAGCGAGGGCTATAATGAAAAACTGTTTTTT	CASSEGYNEKLFF
NA	TRBV7-9	TRBJ1-5	few	TGTGCCAGCAGCCCCGCGACAGATGGTGGCAATCAGCCCCAGCATTTT	CASSPATDGGNQPQHF
TRBD1	TRBV5-1	TRBJ1-2	few	TGCGCCAGTCAACCCACAGCCGGACAGGCGTATGGCTACACCTTC	CASQPTAGQAYGYTF
NA	TRBV12-3/TRBV12-4	TRBJ2-2	NA	TGTGCCAGCAGTCCTCCTCGGGTAGGCCCCACCGGGGAGCTGTTTTTT	CASSPPRVGPTGELFF
NA	TRBV7-6	TRBJ2-3	NA	TGTGCCAGCAGCTTCCGGGTGGACGGGGCTAAGGATACGCAGTATTTT	CASSFRVDGAKDTQYF
NA	TRBV10-3	TRBJ1-4	NA	TGTGCCATCAGTGGGGCAGGATCAGGGGAAAAACTGTTTTTT	CAISGAGSGEKLFF
NA	TRBV5-1	TRBJ2-2	NA	TGCGCCAGCAGCTTAGCGGAACCTCGGACCGGGGAGCTGTTTTTT	CASSLAEPRTGELFF
NA	TRBV29-1	TRBJ2-7	NA	TGCAGCGTTGACACAGGGTTCTCCTACGAGCAGTACTTC	CSVDTGFSYEQYF
NA	TRBV7-6	TRBJ2-1	NA	TGTGCCAGCAGCCCCCCCTCGGGGTCGGGTGAGCAGTTCTTC	CASSPPSGSGEQFF
NA	TRBV5-1	TRBJ2-3	few	TGCGCCGGCAGACGGGGCCCAGATACGCAGTATTTT	CAGRRGPDTQYF
TRBD2	TRBV4-1	TRBJ2-1	NA	TGCGCCAGCAGCCAAGATAGTAGCGGGGTACACAATGAGCAGTTCTTC	CASSQDSSGVHNEQFF